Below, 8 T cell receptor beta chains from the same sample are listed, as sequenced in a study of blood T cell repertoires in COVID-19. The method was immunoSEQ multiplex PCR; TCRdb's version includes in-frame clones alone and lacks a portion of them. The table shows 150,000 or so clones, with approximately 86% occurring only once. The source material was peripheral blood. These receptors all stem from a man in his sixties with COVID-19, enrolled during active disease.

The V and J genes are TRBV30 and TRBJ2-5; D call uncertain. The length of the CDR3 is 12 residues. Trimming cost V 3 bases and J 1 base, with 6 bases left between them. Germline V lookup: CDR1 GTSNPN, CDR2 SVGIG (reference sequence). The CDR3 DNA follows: TGTGCCTGGAGGGGCACCCAAGAGACCCAGTACTTC. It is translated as CAWRGTQETQYF.

The CDR3 sequence is CASRKRTGTHSPLHF. The DNA of the CDR3 is TGTGCCAGCAGAAAGAGGACAGGGACCCATTCACCCCTCCACTTT. The chain recombines TRBV6-5 with TRBJ1-6; 8 positions match TRBD1. This CDR3 has 15 amino acids. Germline CDR1 is MNHEY and CDR2 is SVGAGI. J gave up 8 bases and V 6 bases, and 9 bases lay outside the gene matches.

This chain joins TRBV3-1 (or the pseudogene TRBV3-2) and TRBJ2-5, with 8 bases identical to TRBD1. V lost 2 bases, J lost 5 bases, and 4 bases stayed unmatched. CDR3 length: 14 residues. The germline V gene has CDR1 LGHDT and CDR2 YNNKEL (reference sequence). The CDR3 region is CASSQLGQVETQYF. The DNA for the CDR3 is TGTGCCAGCAGCCAATTGGGACAGGTGGAGACCCAGTACTTC.

The CDR3 loop reads CASSLSSGLREQYF. CDR3 nucleotides: TGTGCCAGCAGTCTGTCTAGCGGCCTCCGCGAGCAGTACTTC. J is TRBJ2-7 and V is TRBV25-1; 7 nucleotides align to TRBD2. Germline V gene sequence: CDR1 MGHDK, CDR2 SYGVNS. The V segment lost 5 bases and the J segment 6 bases; nucleotides outside the gene matches: 10. The length of the CDR3 is 14 residues.

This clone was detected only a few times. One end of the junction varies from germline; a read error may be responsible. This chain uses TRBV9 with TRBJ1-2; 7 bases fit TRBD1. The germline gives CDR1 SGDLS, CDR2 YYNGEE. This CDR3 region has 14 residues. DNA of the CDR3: TGTGCCAGCAGCGTAGATGTTGGGTCAGGGGGTAGGGCCTTC. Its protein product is CASSVDVGSGGRAF.

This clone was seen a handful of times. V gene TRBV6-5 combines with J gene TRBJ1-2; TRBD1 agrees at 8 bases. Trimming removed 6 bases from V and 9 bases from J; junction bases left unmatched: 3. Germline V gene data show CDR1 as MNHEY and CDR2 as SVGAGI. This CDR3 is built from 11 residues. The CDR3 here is CASRDRESYTF. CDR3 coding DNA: TGTGCCAGCAGGGACAGGGAGAGCTACACCTTC.

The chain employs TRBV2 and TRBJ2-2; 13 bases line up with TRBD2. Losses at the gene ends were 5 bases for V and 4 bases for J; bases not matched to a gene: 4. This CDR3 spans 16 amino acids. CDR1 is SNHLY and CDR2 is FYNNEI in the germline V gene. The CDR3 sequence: CASSPTSGGSTGELFF. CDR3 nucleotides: TGTGCCAGCAGTCCGACTAGCGGGGGGAGCACCGGGGAGCTGTTTTTT.

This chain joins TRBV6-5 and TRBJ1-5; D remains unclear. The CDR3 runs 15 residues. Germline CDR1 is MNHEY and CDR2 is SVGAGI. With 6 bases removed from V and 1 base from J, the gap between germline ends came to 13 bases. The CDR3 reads CASSSLHGSNQPQHF. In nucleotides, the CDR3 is TGTGCCAGCAGCTCCCTTCACGGGAGCAATCAGCCCCAGCATTTT.